Listed below are T cell receptor beta chains from one sample, sequenced in a study of blood T cells in healthy people across ages. TCRdb reprocessed the 5' RACE reads with MiXCR, giving one entry per CDR3 protein. The sample holds around 1,700,000 distinct CDR3 sequences, about 30% seen once. The sequencing sample was made of blood. Source of these receptors: a woman under 40 in good health. Each CDR3 is given with its conserved first and last residue. The order of the fields is clone size, V gene, D gene, J gene, CDR3 DNA, CDR3 protein. A D gene is named only where the DNA matches it firmly. A row's size may be missing; if present it is once, few, many or a size class.

NA	TRBV5-1	TRBD1	TRBJ1-1	TGCGCCAGCAGTTTGCCCGGGACAGCGAAGAACACTGAAGCTTTCTTT	CASSLPGTAKNTEAFF
NA	TRBV12-3/TRBV12-4	NA	TRBJ1-2	TGTGCCAGCAGACAGTCCTCAAATAACTATGGCTACACCTTC	CASRQSSNNYGYTF
once	TRBV29-1	NA	TRBJ2-1	TGCAGCGTTGGCAGGCAGGATGGGGGTGAGCAGTTCTTC	CSVGRQDGGEQFF
few	TRBV7-2	TRBD2	TRBJ2-3	TGTGCCAGCAGCTTATCCGGCGGGAGGGGGGATACGCAGTATTTT	CASSLSGGRGDTQYF
NA	TRBV20-1	TRBD1	TRBJ1-1	TGCAGCCCGGGACAGGGGGAGCCTGAAACTTTCTTT	CSPGQGEPETFF
NA	TRBV4-1	NA	TRBJ1-2	TGCGCCAGCAGCCAAGATGAGGCACAGCCATATGGCTACACCTTC	CASSQDEAQPYGYTF
NA	TRBV20-1	NA	TRBJ1-5	TGCAGTGCTAGAGAGGCGGAATCTAAGCCCCAGCATTTT	CSAREAESKPQHF
NA	TRBV10-3	NA	TRBJ2-7	TGTGCCTTCAGTGGGGGAGGAGGGTCCCACGAGCAGTACTTC	CAFSGGGGSHEQYF
few	TRBV6-4	NA	TRBJ2-4	TGTGCCAGCAGGCGGGCGGCCAAAAACATTCAGTACTTC	CASRRAAKNIQYF
few	TRBV15	NA	TRBJ2-3	TGTGCCACCAGCAGAGAGGGACGGACCACAGATACGCAGTATTTT	CATSREGRTTDTQYF
NA	TRBV18	TRBD1	TRBJ2-1	TGTGCCAGCTCAGCCCAGGGGGCCCACTCCTACAATGAGCAGTTCTTC	CASSAQGAHSYNEQFF
once	TRBV9	TRBD2	TRBJ2-1	TGTGCCAGCAGCGCAGCTAGCGGGGCGTACAATGAGCAGTTCTTC	CASSAASGAYNEQFF
NA	TRBV4-2	NA	TRBJ1-3	TGTGCCAGCAGCCAAGAGGACAGCCCCTTCTCTGGAAACGCCATATATTTT	CASSQEDSPFSGNAIYF
few	TRBV7-2	NA	TRBJ2-7	TGTGCCAGCAGCTTATCGGGACAGCAGTACTTC	CASSLSGQQYF
few	TRBV2	NA	TRBJ2-3	TGTGCCAGCAGTGGAAGTGTGGGAGGTAGCACAGATACGCAGTATTTT	CASSGSVGGSTDTQYF
many	TRBV7-2	NA	TRBJ2-3	TGTGCCAGCTCACCGGCGACAGATACGCAGTATTTT	CASSPATDTQYF
NA	TRBV27	TRBD2	TRBJ2-5	TGTGCCAGCAGTCCACGACTAGCGGGGGGCCCTTACCAAGAGACCCAGTACTTC	CASSPRLAGGPYQETQYF
few	TRBV7-2	TRBD2	TRBJ2-3	TGTGCCAGCAGCAAGACTAGCGGGAGCGGGGATACGCAGTATTTT	CASSKTSGSGDTQYF
NA	TRBV10-1	NA	TRBJ2-7	TGCGCCAGCAGTGGGGGACGGGGTGAGCAGTACTTC	CASSGGRGEQYF
many	TRBV5-1	NA	TRBJ2-1	TGCGCCAGCAGCGTGGAGGTGGGACTGGGCTACAATGAGCAGTTCTTC	CASSVEVGLGYNEQFF
few	TRBV20-1	TRBD2	TRBJ2-1	TGCAGTGCTCGGACTAGCGGGAGTGGGGATGAGCAGTTCTTC	CSARTSGSGDEQFF
few	TRBV20-1	TRBD2	TRBJ2-3	TGCAGTGCTAGAGTTAGCGGGGGGAAAGCTGCTAGCACAGATACGCAGTATTTT	CSARVSGGKAASTDTQYF
NA	TRBV10-3	TRBD2	TRBJ2-7	TGTGCCATCAGTCCTAGCGGCGAGCAGTACTTC	CAISPSGEQYF
few	TRBV3-1	NA	TRBJ2-7	TGTGCCAGCAGCCAAGATAGCAGGGTCTACGAGCAGTACTTC	CASSQDSRVYEQYF
few	TRBV25-1	NA	TRBJ2-7	TGTGCCAGCAGTGAGCAGAGACCAAGGACCTACGAGCAGTACTTC	CASSEQRPRTYEQYF
once	TRBV5-1	TRBD2	TRBJ2-7	TGCGCCAGCAGCGCCGAACTAGCGGGAGGCCCCGGGTCCTACGAGCAGTACTTC	CASSAELAGGPGSYEQYF
NA	TRBV14	NA	TRBJ2-3	TGTGCCAGCAGCCTCCGAGCTGGACTTTCCACAGATACGCAGTATTTT	CASSLRAGLSTDTQYF
once	TRBV4-1	TRBD1	TRBJ1-1	TGCGCCAGCAGGGTGACGGGACAGATGAACGCTGAAGCTTTCTTT	CASRVTGQMNAEAFF
few	TRBV20-1	NA	TRBJ2-3	TGCAGTGCTAGTCCCCCCAAGCTGAGCACAGATACGCAGTATTTT	CSASPPKLSTDTQYF
NA	TRBV27	NA	TRBJ2-3	TGTGCCAGCAGTGCCCAATCAGGGCCTAAAGGAAGTACGCAGTATTTT	CASSAQSGPKGSTQYF
NA	TRBV10-3	TRBD1	TRBJ2-1	TGTGCCACCGAGGGACAGGATAACAATGAGCAGTTCTTC	CATEGQDNNEQFF
NA	TRBV7-9	NA	TRBJ2-1	TGTGCCAGCAGCCCCCGGGGGTACAGTGTTTACAATGAGCAGTTCTTC	CASSPRGYSVYNEQFF
many	TRBV5-1	TRBD1	TRBJ2-6	TGCGCCAGCAGCTTTCGAGGGGGCCACGACTCTGGGGCCAACGTCCTGACTTTC	CASSFRGGHDSGANVLTF
NA	TRBV9	TRBD2	TRBJ2-1	TGTGCCAGCAGTTGGACTAGCTTCTACAATGAGCAGTTCTTC	CASSWTSFYNEQFF
NA	TRBV20-1	TRBD2	TRBJ2-2	TGCAGTGCTAGAGATAAGCGGGGGGGATGGTACGGGGAGCTGTTTTTT	CSARDKRGGWYGELFF
NA	TRBV12-3/TRBV12-4	NA	TRBJ2-7	TGTGCCAGTACACTAGGCCTGGCTCGCGAGCAGTACTTC	CASTLGLAREQYF
few	TRBV4-1	NA	TRBJ2-5	TGCGCCAGCAGTCCTGGACAGTCCCGTGGGACCCAGTACTTC	CASSPGQSRGTQYF
NA	TRBV10-2	NA	TRBJ2-7	TGCGCCAGCAGTGACAGGCCCCCCAACGAGCAGTACTTC	CASSDRPPNEQYF